This TCR beta chain was recovered during a study of blood T cell repertoires in COVID-19. Study in general: COVID-19 samples from acute and convalescent phases originated in the United States, Italy and Spain. From T cells, B-cell-depleted T cells, or PBMCs came the material, which was cDNA or gDNA.

In the original processing: Counts of nucleated cells, estimated from reference gene primer amplification, were obtained. Sequenced by immunoSEQ multiplex PCR; TCRdb stores in-frame clones only, minus some. V, J and clone size were drawn from that table, and D and trimming were deduced from the DNA. The sample has approximately 200,000 clones; around nine tenths are singletons. Trimming shortened V by 8 bases and J by 0 bases, and 5 bases separated the two germline ends. The CDR3 runs to 13 residues. Looked up from germline, CDR1 is MNHEY and CDR2 is SVGAGI. V gene TRBV6-5 combines with J gene TRBJ2-6, with D hard to call. The sequence derives from a man between 65 and 85 years old with active or convalescent COVID-19. Sequencing was done on a sample of peripheral blood. The DNA for the CDR3 is TGTGCCAGCTCCAACTCTGGGGCCAACGTCCTGACTTTC. It yields the protein CASSNSGANVLTF.